This TCR beta chain emerged from a study of blood T cell repertoires in COVID-19. Study at large: The United States, Italy and Spain provided the acute and convalescent COVID-19 samples.

In the original processing: Reference gene primers were amplified, and this amplification served to estimate nucleated cell counts. The table came from immunoSEQ multiplex PCR; TCRdb's copy has only in-frame clones and leaves some out. Clone size and V and J calls were adopted from that table, with D and trimming inferred from the DNA. The data show around 360,000 clones, roughly 87% seen once. Recruits, aged roughly 18 to 100 years, lived in 24 US areas. Each recovered donor of Cohort 3 presented with two negative PCRs, clearance, or symptom resolution. From germline, CDR1 is MNHEY and CDR2 SVGEGT. The CDR3 contains 12 residues. V dropped 2 bases and J dropped 5 bases, with 6 bases sitting between them.

Sequenced input: PBMCs or T cells enriched from blood (not recorded which). The V and J genes are TRBV6-2 or TRBV6-3 and TRBJ2-5; D not certain. This clonotype was obtained from a woman in her twenties or thirties who had recovered from COVID-19. The CDR3 sequence: CASSYALETQYF. The CDR3 bases are TGTGCCAGCAGTTACGCGTTGGAGACCCAGTACTTC.